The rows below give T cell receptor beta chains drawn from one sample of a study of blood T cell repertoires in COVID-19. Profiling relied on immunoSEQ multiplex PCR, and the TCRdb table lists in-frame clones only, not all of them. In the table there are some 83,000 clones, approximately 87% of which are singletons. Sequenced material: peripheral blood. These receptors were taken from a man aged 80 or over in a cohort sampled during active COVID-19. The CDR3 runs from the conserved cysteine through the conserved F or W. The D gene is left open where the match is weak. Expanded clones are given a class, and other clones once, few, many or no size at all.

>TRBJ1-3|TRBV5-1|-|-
CASSLAGVSGNTIYF
TGCGCCAGCAGCTTGGCTGGAGTCTCTGGAAACACCATATATTTT
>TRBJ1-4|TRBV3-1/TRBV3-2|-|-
CGREPGEKLFF
TGTGGCCGGGAGCCCGGTGAAAAACTGTTTTTT
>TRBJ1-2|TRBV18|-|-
CASSPIDSDYGYTF
TGTGCCAGCTCACCCATCGACTCGGACTATGGCTACACCTTC
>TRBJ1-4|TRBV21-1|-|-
CASSKALHRGQTPATNEKLFF
TGTGCCAGCAGCAAAGCGCTTCATAGGGGACAGACCCCTGCAACTAATGAAAAACTGTTTTTT
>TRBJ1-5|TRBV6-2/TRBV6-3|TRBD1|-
CASSSIDRGSNQPQHF
TGTGCCAGCAGCTCCATCGACAGGGGTAGCAATCAGCCCCAGCATTTT
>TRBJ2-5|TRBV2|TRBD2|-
CASRGLAGETQYF
TGTGCCAGCAGGGGACTAGCCGGGGAGACCCAGTACTTC
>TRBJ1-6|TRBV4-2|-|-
CASSQSLTANNSPLHF
TGTGCCAGCAGCCAATCCTTGACAGCTAATAATTCACCCCTCCACTTT
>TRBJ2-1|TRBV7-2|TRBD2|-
CASSLVSGGTLSSYNEQFF
TGTGCCAGCAGCTTAGTAAGCGGGGGGACATTAAGCTCCTACAATGAGCAGTTCTTC
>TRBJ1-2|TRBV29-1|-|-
CSVEGGSGEGYGYTF
TGCAGCGTTGAAGGGGGTTCGGGGGAGGGCTATGGCTACACCTTC
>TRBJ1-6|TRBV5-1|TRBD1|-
CASSLVGQGNSPLHF
TGCGCCAGCAGCTTGGTGGGACAGGGTAATTCACCCCTCCACTTT
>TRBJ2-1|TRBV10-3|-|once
CAISESREAYNEQFF
TGTGCCATCAGTGAGTCCAGGGAAGCCTACAATGAGCAGTTCTTC
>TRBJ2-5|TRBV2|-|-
CASRLQQETQYF
TGTGCCAGCAGACTACAACAAGAGACCCAGTACTTC
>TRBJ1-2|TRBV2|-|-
CASSAGPLRYGYTF
TGTGCCAGCAGTGCAGGTCCCCTAAGGTATGGCTACACCTTC
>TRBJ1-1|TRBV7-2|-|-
CASSSTGTSEAFF
TGTGCCAGCAGCTCAACAGGGACTAGTGAAGCTTTCTTT